One TCR beta chain is described in this entry. Its matching antigen is unknown. The J segment lost 7 bases and the V segment lost 6 bases, leaving 4 bases of the junction unmatched. CDR3 size: 12 residues. The germline CDR1 and CDR2 sequences are ENHRY and SYGVKD. This specimen belongs to a study of OX40 agonist ivuxolimab in advanced cancers. Method: immunoSEQ multiplex PCR; TCRdb's copy keeps in-frame clones and lacks some. The sample records roughly 98,000 clones, around 83% being singletons. Whole-study results and caveats: CD4+ and CD8+ blood T cells expanded clonally by week 6 at 0.1 to 3.0 mg/kg.

This receptor was taken from an adult with an advanced solid tumor such as melanoma, head and neck, liver or kidney cancer. The input for sequencing was CD4+ or CD8+ T cells sorted from blood, taken in a trial of the OX40 agonist ivuxolimab. The chain has TRBV10-3 and TRBJ1-1; 8 bases are shared with TRBD1. In DNA, the CDR3 is TGTGCCATCAGAGGACAGGGACGTGAAGCTTTCTTT. Translation: CAIRGQGREAFF.